Described below is a single T cell receptor beta chain sequence and its context. With 0 bases clipped from V and 0 bases from J, the junction kept 10 bases outside the gene matches. The length of the CDR3 is 19 residues. Germline assignment: CDR1 SGHVS and CDR2 FQNEAQ. This specimen belongs to a study of blood T cell repertoires in COVID-19. The wider study: Sites across the United States, Italy and Spain contributed samples from acute and convalescent COVID-19. In each case, the material was cDNA or gDNA derived from T cells, B-cell-depleted T cells, or PBMCs.

The authors' processing: Quantification of nucleated cells was approximated via reference gene primer amplification. The protocol was immunoSEQ multiplex PCR, while the TCRdb copy is restricted to in-frame clones and leaves out a portion. V, J and clone size were drawn from that table, and D and trimming were deduced from the DNA. The sample lists tens of thousands of clones, around 90% seen once, with under 2.5% in the top ten. This chain links TRBV7-8 with TRBJ2-3; TRBD2 aligns across 9 bases. Sequencing was performed on peripheral blood. The TCR was taken from a human donor with active COVID-19. The donor label of this sample is uncertain. The CDR3 sequence is CASSLAGVASGASTDTQYF. CDR3 nucleotides: TGTGCCAGCAGCTTAGCGGGTGTGGCTAGCGGGGCTAGCACAGATACGCAGTATTTT.